This T cell receptor (beta chain) was recovered during a study of response to subunit inactivated influenza vaccine. Whole-study findings and limits: Few new T cells, the authors suggested, are recruited by each seasonal influenza vaccination.

This clonotype has ten or more counts. Its antigen is not known. TCRdb fed the RT-PCR reads into MiXCR, producing one record per CDR3 protein. This table holds about 650,000 distinct CDR3 sequences, around 13% found once. This CDR3 is built from 15 residues. J gave up 4 bases and V 5 bases, and 6 bases lay outside the gene matches. The sample here was PBMCs from blood, taken approximately 15 days before vaccination. This sequence joins TRBV12-3 or TRBV12-4 and TRBJ1-2; 11 bases line up with TRBD1. This sequence originates from a man aged 45-60 years who received an inactivated influenza vaccine. The CDR3: CASSRGQGVIYGYTF. CDR3 bases: TGTGCCAGCAGTCGGGGACAGGGGGTGATCTATGGCTACACCTTC.